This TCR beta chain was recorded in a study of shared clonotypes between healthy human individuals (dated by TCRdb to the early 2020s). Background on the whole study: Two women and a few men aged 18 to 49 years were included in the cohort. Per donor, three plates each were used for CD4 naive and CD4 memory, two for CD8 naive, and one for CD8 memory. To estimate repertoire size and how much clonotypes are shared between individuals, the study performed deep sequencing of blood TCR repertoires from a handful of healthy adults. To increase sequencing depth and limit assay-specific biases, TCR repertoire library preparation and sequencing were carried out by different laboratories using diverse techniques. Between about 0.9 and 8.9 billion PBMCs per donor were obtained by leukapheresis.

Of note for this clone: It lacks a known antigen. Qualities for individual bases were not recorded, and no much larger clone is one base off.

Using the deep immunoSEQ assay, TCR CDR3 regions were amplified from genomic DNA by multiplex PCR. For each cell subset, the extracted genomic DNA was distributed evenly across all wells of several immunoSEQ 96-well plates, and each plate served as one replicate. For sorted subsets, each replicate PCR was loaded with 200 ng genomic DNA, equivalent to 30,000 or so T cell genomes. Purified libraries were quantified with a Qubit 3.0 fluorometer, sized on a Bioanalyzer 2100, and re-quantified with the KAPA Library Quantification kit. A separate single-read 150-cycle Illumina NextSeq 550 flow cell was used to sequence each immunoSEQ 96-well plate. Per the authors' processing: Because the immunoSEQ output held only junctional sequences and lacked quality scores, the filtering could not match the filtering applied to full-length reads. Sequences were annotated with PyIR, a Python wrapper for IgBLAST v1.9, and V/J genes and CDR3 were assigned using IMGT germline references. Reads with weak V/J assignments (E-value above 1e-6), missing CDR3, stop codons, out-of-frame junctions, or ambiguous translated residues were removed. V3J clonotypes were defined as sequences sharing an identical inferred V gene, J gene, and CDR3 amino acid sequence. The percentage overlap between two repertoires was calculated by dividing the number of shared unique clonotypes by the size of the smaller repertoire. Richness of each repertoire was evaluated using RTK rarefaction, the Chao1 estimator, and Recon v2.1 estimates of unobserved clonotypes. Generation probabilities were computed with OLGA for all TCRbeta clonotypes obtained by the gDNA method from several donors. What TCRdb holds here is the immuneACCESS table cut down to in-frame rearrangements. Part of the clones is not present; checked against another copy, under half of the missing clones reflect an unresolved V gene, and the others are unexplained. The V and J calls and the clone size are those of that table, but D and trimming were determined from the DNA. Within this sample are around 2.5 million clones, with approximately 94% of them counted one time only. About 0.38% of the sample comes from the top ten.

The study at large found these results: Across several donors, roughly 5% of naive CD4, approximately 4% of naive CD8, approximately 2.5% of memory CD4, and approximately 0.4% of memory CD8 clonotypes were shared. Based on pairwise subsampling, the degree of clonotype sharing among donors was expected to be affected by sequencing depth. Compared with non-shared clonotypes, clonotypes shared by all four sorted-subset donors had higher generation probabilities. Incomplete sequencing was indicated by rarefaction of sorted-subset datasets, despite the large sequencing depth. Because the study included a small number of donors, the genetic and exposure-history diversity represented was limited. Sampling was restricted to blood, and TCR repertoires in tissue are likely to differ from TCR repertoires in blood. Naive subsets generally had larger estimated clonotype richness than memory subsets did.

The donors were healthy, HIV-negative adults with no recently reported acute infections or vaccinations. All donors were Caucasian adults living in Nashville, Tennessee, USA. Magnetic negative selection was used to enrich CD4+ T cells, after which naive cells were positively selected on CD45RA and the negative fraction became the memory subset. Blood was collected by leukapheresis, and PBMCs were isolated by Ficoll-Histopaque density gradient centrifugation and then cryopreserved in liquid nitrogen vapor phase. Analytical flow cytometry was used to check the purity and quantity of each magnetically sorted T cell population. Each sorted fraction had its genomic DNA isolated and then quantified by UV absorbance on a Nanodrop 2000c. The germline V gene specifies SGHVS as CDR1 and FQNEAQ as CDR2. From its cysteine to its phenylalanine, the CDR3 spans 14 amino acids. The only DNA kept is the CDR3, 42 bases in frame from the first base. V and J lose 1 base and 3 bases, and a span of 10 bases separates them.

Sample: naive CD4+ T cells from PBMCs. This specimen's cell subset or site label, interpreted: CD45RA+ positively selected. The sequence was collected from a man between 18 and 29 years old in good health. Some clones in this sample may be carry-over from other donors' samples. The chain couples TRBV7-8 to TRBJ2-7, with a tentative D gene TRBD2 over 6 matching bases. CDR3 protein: CASSLEWEDYEQYF. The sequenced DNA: TGTGCCAGCAGCTTAGAATGGGAGGACTACGAGCAGTACTTC.